Here is one TCR beta chain with its context. Its specificity is not known. The record originates from a study of a mutant IDH1 vaccine in newly diagnosed glioma. The assay was immunoSEQ multiplex PCR, and TCRdb's table has in-frame clones only and misses some. The data show about 44,000 clones, more than 85% seen once. V was cut by 1 base and J by 7 bases, with 10 bases left in between. Germline CDR1 is LGHNA and CDR2 is YNFKEQ. The CDR3 has 13 amino acids. Time point described: week 23, last vaccination. Vaccine doses each comprised 300 ug of mutant IDH1 20-mer peptide, with topical imiquimod. The receptor was isolated from a man in his forties or fifties with glioma. This sequence joins TRBV4-2 and TRBJ1-1; D is ambiguous. This sample comprised PBMCs, obtained from a glioma patient whose treatment included an IDH1 peptide vaccine. CDR3 DNA sequence: TGTGCCAGCAGCCAAGGCCGGGCCAGTGAAGCTTTCTTT. Translation gives CASSQGRASEAFF.